The 18 T cell receptor beta chains given below trace back to one sample, sequenced in a study of T cell responses to AZD1222 COVID-19 vaccine. Using immunoSEQ multiplex PCR, the repertoire was profiled, and TCRdb retains in-frame clones only, with some absent. The sample shows some 130,000 clones, approximately 90% of them seen only once. The sample consisted of peripheral blood, taken on day 0 of AZD1222 vaccination. Receptors were obtained from an adult in good health.

V gene TRBV9 combines with J gene TRBJ1-5; D is unresolved. Looked up from germline, CDR1 is SGDLS and CDR2 is YYNGEE. Trimming removed 5 bases from V and 3 bases from J, with 9 bases in between. The CDR3 is 13 residues long. For the CDR3, the DNA is TGTGCCAGCAGTAGGACCACCAATCAGCCCCAGCATTTT. This gives the protein CASSRTTNQPQHF. Based on the CDR3 plus reference TRBV9 and TRBJ1-5, the full variable domain is DSGVTQTPKHLITATGQRVTLRCSPRSGDLSVYWYQQSLDQGLQFLIQYYNGEERAKGNILERFSAQQFPDLHSELNLSSLELGDSALYFCASSRTTNQPQHFGDGTRLSIL.

In its sample, this clone was seen a few times. V is TRBV15 and J is TRBJ1-3, with D possibly TRBD1 on 6 matching bases. Trimming removed 3 bases at V and 0 bases at J, with 12 bases between. This CDR3 spans 16 amino acids. From germline, CDR1 is LNHNV and CDR2 YYDKDF (reference sequence). CDR3 in DNA: TGTGCCACCAGCAGGTTACAGGGCCCCTCTGGAAACACCATATATTTT. It translates to CATSRLQGPSGNTIYF.

This chain uses TRBV30 with TRBJ1-1; 7 nucleotides match TRBD1. From germline, CDR1 is GTSNPN and CDR2 SVGIG (reference sequence). The trim removed 4 bases at V and 2 bases at J, leaving 10 bases unmatched. This CDR3 has 15 residues. The CDR3 sequence: CAWNWQGGPNTEAFF. CDR3 coding DNA: TGTGCCTGGAATTGGCAGGGGGGGCCCAACACTGAAGCTTTCTTT.

The genes are TRBV24-1 and TRBJ2-1; 7 bases are shared with TRBD2. V shed 5 bases and J 0 bases; nucleotides not matched to a gene: 3. Germline V CDR1 and CDR2: KGHDR, SFDVKD. The CDR3 is 15 amino acids. In DNA, the CDR3 is TGTGCCACCAGTGCGACGGGAGGCTCCTACAATGAGCAGTTCTTC. This codes for CATSATGGSYNEQFF.

This chain links TRBV12-3 or TRBV12-4 with TRBJ2-7, with TRBD1 matching 9 bases. This CDR3 is 13 amino acids long. Unmatched junction bases numbered 6, after V lost 5 bases and J lost 7 bases. The CDR3 is CASSRDRVGEQYF. The CDR3 DNA follows: TGTGCCAGCAGTCGGGACAGGGTGGGGGAGCAGTACTTC.

The sample holds a few counts of this clone. The rearrangement uses TRBV14 and TRBJ2-5; 10 bases are a match to TRBD2. Unmatched junction bases numbered 5, after V lost 1 base and J lost 3 bases. This CDR3 spans 16 amino acids. The germline CDR1 and CDR2 sequences are SGHDN and FVKESK. CDR3 coding DNA: TGTGCCAGCAGCCAAGGGATTACTAGCGGGGAAGAGACCCAGTACTTC. Its translation: CASSQGITSGEETQYF.

The rearrangement links TRBV3-1 (or the pseudogene TRBV3-2) to TRBJ2-7, with D hard to call. CDR3 length equals 14 residues. V lost 3 bases, J lost 5 bases, and 14 bases lay in between. Germline loops: CDR1 LGHDT, CDR2 YNNKEL (reference sequence). DNA of the CDR3: TGTGCCAGCAGCCAGAGGCAATCAAAGGACGAGCAGTACTTC. Its protein product is CASSQRQSKDEQYF.

For the CDR3, the DNA is TGTGCCAGCAGCCCGGGGCGAAGCTCCTACAATGAGCAGTTCTTC. The encoded protein is CASSPGRSSYNEQFF. The rearrangement uses TRBV6-5 and TRBJ2-1, with D perhaps TRBD1 or TRBD2 (5 bases each). CDR1 MNHEY and CDR2 SVGAGI come from the germline V gene. The V and J ends lost 6 bases and 0 bases respectively, with 12 bases between them. The CDR3 is 15 amino acids.

The genes are TRBV14 and TRBJ1-2; D call uncertain. Trimming removed 5 bases at V and 8 bases at J, with 15 bases between. This CDR3 is 13 amino acids long. Germline assignment: CDR1 SGHDN and CDR2 FVKESK. CDR3 loop: CASSASLQVGYTF. CDR3 DNA sequence: TGTGCCAGCAGCGCAAGTCTTCAAGTAGGCTACACCTTC. Full variable domain (missing parts from reference TRBV14 and TRBJ1-2): EAGVTQFPSHSVIEKGQTVTLRCDPISGHDNLYWYRRVMGKEIKFLLHFVKESKQDESGMPNNRFLAERTGGTYSTLKVQPAELEDSGVYFCASSASLQVGYTFGSGTRLTVV.

CDR3 amino acids: CASSSKSVSFSGELFF. CDR3 DNA: TGTGCCAGCAGCTCTAAATCCGTCAGTTTCTCCGGGGAGCTGTTTTTT. This chain links TRBV11-3 with TRBJ2-2; the D is unclear. The V and J ends lost 4 bases and 6 bases respectively, with 18 bases between them. The CDR3 loop spans 16 amino acids. Germline assignment: CDR1 SGHNT and CDR2 YENEEA.

The chain uses TRBV29-1 and TRBJ2-7; 13 bases align to TRBD2. The length of the CDR3 is 13 residues. The germline gives CDR1 SQVTM, CDR2 ANQGSEA. The V and J ends lost 7 bases and 5 bases, in that order; junction bases with no gene match: 5. DNA of the CDR3: TGCAGCGCCCGAGGACTAGCGGGAGACGAGCAGTACTTC. Translating it yields CSARGLAGDEQYF.

V and J are TRBV6-5 and TRBJ1-1; D remains ambiguous. The CDR3 length is 14 residues. Germline CDR1 and CDR2: MNHEY and SVGAGI. Trimming shortened V by 5 bases and J by 1 base, and 11 bases separated the two germline ends. CDR3 sequence reads: CASSRNTANTEAFF. The CDR3 nucleotides are TGTGCCAGCAGTCGAAATACGGCGAACACTGAAGCTTTCTTT.

DNA for the CDR3: TGTGCCAGCAGCTGGGGGGGACGGACAGACGGGGAGCTGTTTTTT. It encodes CASSWGGRTDGELFF. This sequence joins TRBV7-8 and TRBJ2-2, with D possibly being TRBD2 (7 bases). The CDR3 length is 15 residues. With 4 bases removed from V and 7 bases from J, the gap between germline ends came to 16 bases. The germline V gene has CDR1 SGHVS and CDR2 FQNEAQ.

The rearrangement uses TRBV2 and TRBJ2-1, with TRBD2 identical over 9 bases. Germline CDR1 is SNHLY and CDR2 is FYNNEI. V gave up 6 bases and J gave up 8 bases; unmatched junction bases: 14. This CDR3 has 16 amino acids. CDR3 sequence (DNA): TGTGCCAGCAGGAGCGCCGAGGGGTCTAGCGGGGATGAGCAGTTCTTC. This gives the protein CASRSAEGSSGDEQFF.

In this sample, this clone turned up a few times. This chain uses TRBV27 with TRBJ1-4, with 7 positions matching TRBD1. The CDR3 runs 14 residues. Germline loops: CDR1 MNHEY, CDR2 SMNVEV (reference sequence). V dropped 5 bases and J dropped 8; count of bases not matched to a gene: 8. CDR3 residues: CASSMRGQREKLFF. Written as DNA, the CDR3 is TGTGCCAGCAGTATGAGGGGGCAGCGGGAAAAACTGTTTTTT. The full variable domain, completed using reference TRBV27 and TRBJ1-4, is EAQVTQNPRYLITVTGKKLTVTCSQNMNHEYMSWYRQDPGLGLRQIYYSMNVEVTDKGDVPEGYKVSRKEKRNFPLILESPSPNQTSLYFCASSMRGQREKLFFGSGTQLSVL.

This rearrangement joins TRBV6-1 to TRBJ2-3; tentative D call: TRBD1 (5 bases). This CDR3 is 15 amino acids long. Germline V gene data show CDR1 as MNHNS and CDR2 as SASEGT. V shed 1 base and J shed 4 bases, with 12 bases lying between them. The CDR3 is CASSEEGQGSDTQYF. CDR3 DNA sequence: TGTGCCAGCAGTGAAGAGGGGCAGGGTTCAGATACGCAGTATTTT.

The CDR3 region is CASIPGGDSNQPQHF. The CDR3 DNA reads TGTGCCAGCATTCCAGGGGGGGATAGCAATCAGCCCCAGCATTTT. This chain joins TRBV28 and TRBJ1-5; TRBD1 agrees at 7 bases. The V segment lost 7 bases and the J segment 0 bases; nucleotides outside the gene matches: 6. This CDR3 is built from 15 residues. Germline CDR1 MDHEN, CDR2 SYDVKM.

This chain joins TRBV27 and TRBJ2-7; 11 bases align to TRBD2. CDR1 and CDR2 from the germline V gene are MNHEY and SMNVEV (reference sequence). V lost 5 bases, J lost 6 bases, and 12 bases stayed unmatched. There are 16 residues in the CDR3. CDR3 DNA: TGTGCCAGCAGTCCCGCGGTAGCGGGGGGGTTAGGCGAGCAGTACTTC. It encodes CASSPAVAGGLGEQYF.